The rows below give T cell receptor beta chains drawn from one sample of a study of blood T cell repertoires in COVID-19. Some clones are missing from TCRdb's copy, which holds only in-frame ones; the method was immunoSEQ multiplex PCR. The sample gives 120,000 or so clones, 75% to 85% of which show up once; 15% to 20% is in the top ten. Sequencing was carried out using peripheral blood. All receptors come from a woman aged 60-75 years with acute or convalescent COVID-19. Both conserved end residues are part of each CDR3. Fields, in order: clone size, V gene, D gene, J gene, CDR3 protein, CDR3 DNA. D genes are given only for firm matches. Clone size, where shown, is once, few, many, or a class for clones that have expanded.

clone size: few
V gene: TRBV7-3
D gene: TRBD2
J gene: TRBJ2-3
CDR3 protein: CASSLSGGADTQYF
CDR3 DNA: TGTGCCAGCAGCTTAAGCGGGGGGGCAGATACGCAGTATTTT

clone size: .
V gene: TRBV20-1
D gene: TRBD2
J gene: TRBJ2-1
CDR3 protein: CSASHGLAGGFYNEQFF
CDR3 DNA: TGCAGTGCTAGTCACGGACTAGCGGGGGGTTTTTACAATGAGCAGTTCTTC

clone size: .
V gene: TRBV28
D gene: TRBD1
J gene: TRBJ2-7
CDR3 protein: CASTTRTGRPYEQYF
CDR3 DNA: TGTGCCAGCACCACCAGGACAGGGCGTCCCTACGAGCAGTACTTC

clone size: .
V gene: TRBV2
D gene: .
J gene: TRBJ1-5
CDR3 protein: CASSPLTLSNQPQHF
CDR3 DNA: TGTGCCAGCAGTCCCCTGACTCTTAGCAATCAGCCCCAGCATTTT

clone size: .
V gene: TRBV6-5
D gene: .
J gene: TRBJ1-3
CDR3 protein: CASSPRGGSGNTIYF
CDR3 DNA: TGTGCCAGCAGCCCACGAGGGGGCTCTGGAAACACCATATATTTT

clone size: .
V gene: TRBV18
D gene: .
J gene: TRBJ1-1
CDR3 protein: CASSPRTDNTEAFF
CDR3 DNA: TGTGCCAGCTCCCCGCGGACAGACAACACTGAAGCTTTCTTT

clone size: .
V gene: TRBV5-1
D gene: .
J gene: TRBJ1-6
CDR3 protein: CASRRTGFVNSPLHF
CDR3 DNA: TGCGCCAGCAGGCGAACAGGGTTCGTGAATTCACCCCTCCACTTT

clone size: .
V gene: TRBV30
D gene: TRBD2
J gene: TRBJ2-7
CDR3 protein: CAWALRGVSYEQYF
CDR3 DNA: TGTGCCTGGGCCCTCCGGGGGGTCTCCTACGAGCAGTACTTC

clone size: .
V gene: TRBV4-2
D gene: .
J gene: TRBJ1-2
CDR3 protein: CASSQELGATYGYTF
CDR3 DNA: TGTGCCAGCAGCCAAGAATTGGGGGCGACCTATGGCTACACCTTC

clone size: .
V gene: TRBV3-1/TRBV3-2
D gene: .
J gene: TRBJ2-2
CDR3 protein: CASSQWGANTGELFF
CDR3 DNA: TGTGCCAGCAGCCAATGGGGGGCGAACACCGGGGAGCTGTTTTTT

clone size: .
V gene: TRBV18
D gene: TRBD1
J gene: TRBJ1-5
CDR3 protein: CASSPQGADQPQHF
CDR3 DNA: TGTGCCAGCTCACCTCAGGGGGCGGATCAGCCCCAGCATTTT

clone size: .
V gene: TRBV7-2
D gene: .
J gene: TRBJ2-2
CDR3 protein: CASSLWANSDTGELFF
CDR3 DNA: TGTGCCAGCAGCTTATGGGCAAATAGTGATACCGGGGAGCTGTTTTTT

clone size: .
V gene: TRBV5-4
D gene: .
J gene: TRBJ2-3
CDR3 protein: CASSLPTGGEDTQYF
CDR3 DNA: TGTGCCAGCAGCTTGCCCACAGGGGGGGAGGATACGCAGTATTTT

clone size: .
V gene: TRBV19
D gene: TRBD2
J gene: TRBJ2-5
CDR3 protein: CASSIRGGGGQETQYF
CDR3 DNA: TGTGCCAGTAGTATACGTGGCGGGGGGGGCCAAGAGACCCAGTACTTC

clone size: many
V gene: TRBV7-9
D gene: TRBD2
J gene: TRBJ2-1
CDR3 protein: CASSLVLAGSGGQFF
CDR3 DNA: TGTGCCAGCAGCTTAGTGCTAGCGGGGTCAGGGGGGCAGTTCTTC

clone size: .
V gene: TRBV12-3/TRBV12-4
D gene: .
J gene: TRBJ2-7
CDR3 protein: CASSFRGEQYF
CDR3 DNA: TGTGCCAGCAGTTTCAGGGGAGAGCAGTACTTC

clone size: few
V gene: TRBV12-3/TRBV12-4
D gene: .
J gene: TRBJ1-5
CDR3 protein: CASSGHPNQPQHF
CDR3 DNA: TGTGCCAGCAGCGGACACCCTAATCAGCCCCAGCATTTT

clone size: .
V gene: TRBV11-2
D gene: .
J gene: TRBJ1-4
CDR3 protein: CASSFNRADEKLFF
CDR3 DNA: TGTGCCAGCAGCTTTAACAGGGCTGATGAAAAACTGTTTTTT

clone size: .
V gene: TRBV4-1
D gene: .
J gene: TRBJ2-1
CDR3 protein: CASSQDPAGTYNEQFF
CDR3 DNA: TGCGCCAGCAGCCAAGATCCCGCAGGGACCTACAATGAGCAGTTCTTC

clone size: .
V gene: TRBV19
D gene: .
J gene: TRBJ1-5
CDR3 protein: CASSMSVNQPQHF
CDR3 DNA: TGTGCCAGTAGTATGTCAGTCAATCAGCCCCAGCATTTT

clone size: .
V gene: TRBV5-1
D gene: TRBD1
J gene: TRBJ1-1
CDR3 protein: CASSRPGQGRNTEAFF
CDR3 DNA: TGCGCCAGCTCAAGACCGGGACAGGGTAGGAACACTGAAGCTTTCTTT

clone size: .
V gene: TRBV7-7
D gene: TRBD2
J gene: TRBJ2-5
CDR3 protein: CASSLGGLAGAKQETQYF
CDR3 DNA: TGTGCCAGCAGCTTAGGCGGGCTAGCGGGGGCCAAACAAGAGACCCAGTACTTC

clone size: .
V gene: TRBV27
D gene: .
J gene: TRBJ1-2
CDR3 protein: CASRAYRGPRASNYGYTF
CDR3 DNA: TGTGCCAGCAGGGCTTATCGAGGGCCCCGGGCCTCTAACTATGGCTACACCTTC

clone size: .
V gene: TRBV19
D gene: TRBD1
J gene: TRBJ1-2
CDR3 protein: CASSRDSRRYGYTF
CDR3 DNA: TGTGCCAGTAGTCGGGACAGTCGCCGCTATGGCTACACCTTC

clone size: .
V gene: TRBV27
D gene: TRBD2
J gene: TRBJ2-1
CDR3 protein: CASSLKAGGPYNEQFF
CDR3 DNA: TGTGCCAGCAGTTTAAAAGCGGGGGGCCCTTACAATGAGCAGTTCTTC